The following is a TCR beta chain sequence with its context. Its antigen is undetermined. The sample originates from a study of blood T cells in healthy people across ages. Notes on the study in general: Per million T cells, the diversity of TCR beta decreased roughly linearly as age advanced.

The V gene's germline CDR1 is DFQATT and CDR2 SNEGSKA (reference sequence). This CDR3 has 16 amino acids. Germline trimming cut 6 bases from V and 1 base from J; bases unmatched to any gene: 10. Primed by a sample-barcoded 5' primer and a J-beta primer mix, a second PCR proceeded for about 6 to 12 cycles. Using its own MiXCR run on the 5' RACE reads, TCRdb lists one record per CDR3 protein. The sample shows roughly 1.7 million distinct CDR3 sequences, around 35% of them seen only once. Total RNA was extracted at no less than 5.5 micrograms per sample. The receptor comes from a woman in her twenties or thirties in good health. The chain couples TRBV20-1 to TRBJ2-3; TRBD2 aligns across 10 bases. Sequencing was done on a sample of blood. The CDR3 here is CSAPIAGTSGTDTQYF. The CDR3 DNA sequence: TGCAGTGCCCCAATCGCCGGGACTAGCGGCACAGATACGCAGTATTTT.